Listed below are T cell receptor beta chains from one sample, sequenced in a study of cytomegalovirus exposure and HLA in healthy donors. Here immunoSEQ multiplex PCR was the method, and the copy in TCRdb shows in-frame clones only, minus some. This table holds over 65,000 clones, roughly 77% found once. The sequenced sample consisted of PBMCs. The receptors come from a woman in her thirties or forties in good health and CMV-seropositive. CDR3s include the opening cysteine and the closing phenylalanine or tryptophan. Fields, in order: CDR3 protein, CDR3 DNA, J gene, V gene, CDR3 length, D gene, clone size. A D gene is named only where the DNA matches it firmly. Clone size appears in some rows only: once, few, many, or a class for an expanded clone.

CASSRTLIDRGQTYEQYF TGTGCCAGTAGCCGAACTTTAATTGACAGGGGGCAGACCTACGAGCAGTACTTC TRBJ2-7 TRBV19 18 TRBD1 -
CASSLTGVYNEQFF TGTGCCAGCAGTTTGACAGGGGTTTACAATGAGCAGTTCTTC TRBJ2-1 TRBV27 14 TRBD1 -
CASSQDGVSGGFDEQFF TGTGCCAGCAGCCAAGATGGGGTTAGCGGGGGGTTTGATGAGCAGTTCTTC TRBJ2-1 TRBV4-2 17 TRBD2 -
CASSPPANYGYTF TGTGCCAGCAGCCCGCCAGCTAACTATGGCTACACCTTC TRBJ1-2 TRBV13 13 - -
CASSAGRRSSGANVLTF TGTGCCAGCAGTGCGGGACGACGTAGCTCTGGGGCCAACGTCCTGACTTTC TRBJ2-6 TRBV27 17 - -
CAWSRKTGHEQYF TGTGCCTGGAGTCGGAAAACAGGGCACGAGCAGTACTTC TRBJ2-7 TRBV30 13 - -
CASSQDGQGSYEQYF TGCGCCAGCAGCCAAGATGGCCAGGGTAGCTACGAGCAGTACTTC TRBJ2-7 TRBV4-1 15 - -
CATSSPQGMNTEAFF TGTGCCACCAGCAGTCCCCAGGGAATGAACACTGAAGCTTTCTTT TRBJ1-1 TRBV15 15 - -
CAIQGSLYEQYF TGTGCCATCCAGGGTAGCCTCTACGAGCAGTACTTC TRBJ2-7 TRBV28 12 - -
CASSQEIGGTPTYNEQFF TGCGCCAGCAGCCAAGAAATTGGGGGGACTCCAACCTACAATGAGCAGTTCTTC TRBJ2-1 TRBV4-3 18 - -
CASSLPGGNEQYF TGTGCCAGCAGCTTGCCGGGGGGCAACGAGCAGTACTTC TRBJ2-7 TRBV5-5 13 - -
CASSLVGQGVYNEQFF TGTGCCAGCAGCTTGGTGGGACAGGGGGTGTACAATGAGCAGTTCTTC TRBJ2-1 TRBV5-6 16 TRBD1 -
CASSDPGSSKSYEQYF TGCGCCAGCAGTGATCCCGGTTCTTCCAAGTCCTACGAGCAGTACTTC TRBJ2-7 TRBV10-2 16 - few
CASSRGFSNYGYTF TGTGCCAGCAGTCGTGGCTTCAGTAACTATGGCTACACCTTC TRBJ1-2 TRBV27 14 - -
CASSLDSISQPQHF TGTGCCAGCAGCCTAGACAGTATAAGTCAGCCCCAGCATTTT TRBJ1-5 TRBV5-7 14 - -
CASSQRQVNTEAFF TGCGCCAGCAGCCAGCGACAGGTGAACACTGAAGCTTTCTTT TRBJ1-1 TRBV4-3 14 - few
CASSLLPGGLGINEQFF TGCGCCAGCAGCCTCCTCCCGGGAGGCCTCGGCATCAATGAGCAGTTCTTC TRBJ2-1 TRBV5-1 17 TRBD2 once
CASSLSSGHYEQYF TGTGCCAGCAGCTTATCGTCAGGCCACTACGAGCAGTACTTC TRBJ2-7 TRBV11-2 14 - -
CASSDMGQANTEAFF TGCGCCAGCAGTGACATGGGACAAGCGAACACTGAAGCTTTCTTT TRBJ1-1 TRBV10-2 15 - once
CASSPFRVGTGELFF TGTGCCAGCAGCCCATTCAGGGTTGGGACCGGGGAGCTGTTTTTT TRBJ2-2 TRBV7-9 15 - -
CASSTGTDYEQYF TGTGCCAGCAGCACCGGGACAGACTACGAGCAGTACTTC TRBJ2-7 TRBV5-5 13 TRBD1 -
CASRPNRGKAYEQYF TGTGCCAGCAGACCCAACAGGGGTAAGGCCTACGAGCAGTACTTC TRBJ2-7 TRBV6-5 15 TRBD1 -
CASRRIAGGYSTDTQYF TGTGCCAGCAGGAGGATAGCGGGAGGGTATAGCACAGATACGCAGTATTTT TRBJ2-3 TRBV27 17 TRBD2 -
CATKPRQYSNQPQHF TGTGCCACTAAACCCAGACAGTATAGCAATCAGCCCCAGCATTTT TRBJ1-5 TRBV19 15 - -
CASSRQGSYEQYF TGTGCCAGCAGTCGACAGGGCTCCTACGAGCAGTACTTC TRBJ2-7 TRBV6-5 13 TRBD1 -
CAWSSSSDRGYGYTF TGTGCCTGGAGTTCTTCCTCTGACAGGGGCTATGGCTACACCTTC TRBJ1-2 TRBV30 15 TRBD1 few
CASREDRGSSYEQYF TGTGCCAGCAGAGAGGACAGGGGAAGCTCCTACGAGCAGTACTTC TRBJ2-7 TRBV5-8 15 TRBD1 -
CASSPRDFQETQYF TGTGCCAGCAGCCCCCGGGACTTCCAAGAGACCCAGTACTTC TRBJ2-5 TRBV2 14 - -
CASSVYLTPKTGEQYF TGTGCCAGCAGCGTATATCTCACCCCTAAGACGGGGGAGCAGTACTTC TRBJ2-7 TRBV9 16 - once
CASSADQRKADTQYF TGCGCCAGCAGCGCAGACCAGCGGAAGGCAGATACGCAGTATTTT TRBJ2-3 TRBV4-1 15 - -
CASSRLAGGNLISSKYF TGTGCCAGCAGCCGGCTAGCGGGAGGGAACCTAATATCGAGCAAGTACTTC TRBJ2-7 TRBV4-2 17 TRBD2 few
CASSSPGQVSGNTIYF TGTGCCAGCAGCTCACCGGGACAGGTCTCTGGAAACACCATATATTTT TRBJ1-3 TRBV11-1 16 TRBD1 few
CASSITGGVYEQYF TGTGCCAGTAGTATCACGGGAGGCGTCTACGAGCAGTACTTC TRBJ2-7 TRBV19 14 TRBD2 -
CASSLAGTGLNTEAFF TGCGCCAGCAGCTTGGCCGGGACAGGATTGAACACTGAAGCTTTCTTT TRBJ1-1 TRBV5-1 16 TRBD1 -
CASSYSGTPMDYGYTF TGTGCCAGCAGTTACAGCGGGACACCTATGGACTATGGCTACACCTTC TRBJ1-2 TRBV28 16 - -
CASSLGQGKAFF TGTGCCAGCAGTCTCGGACAGGGTAAAGCTTTCTTT TRBJ1-1 TRBV27 12 TRBD1 -
CASSLYGVGYEQYF TGTGCCAGCAGTTTATACGGGGTCGGCTACGAGCAGTACTTC TRBJ2-7 TRBV27 14 - -
CASSRGTGSYMNTEAFF TGTGCCAGCAGCAGGGGGACAGGGAGTTATATGAACACTGAAGCTTTCTTT TRBJ1-1 TRBV5-8 17 TRBD1 -
CASGQGVTEAFF TGTGCCAGCGGGCAAGGGGTCACTGAAGCTTTCTTT TRBJ1-1 TRBV6-5 12 - -
CASSSYTGELFF TGTGCCAGCAGCTCTTACACCGGGGAGCTGTTTTTT TRBJ2-2 TRBV13 12 - -
CASSLEAGVNQPQHF TGTGCCAGCAGCCTGGAGGCAGGGGTAAATCAGCCCCAGCATTTT TRBJ1-5 TRBV11-2 15 - -
CASSARGQRNTEAFF TGTGCCAGCAGTGCCCGGGGACAGCGGAACACTGAAGCTTTCTTT TRBJ1-1 TRBV6-5 15 TRBD1 -
CASRDRGQETQYF TGTGCCAGTCGGGACAGGGGGCAAGAGACCCAGTACTTC TRBJ2-5 TRBV19 13 TRBD1 -
CASSEFSVPLNQPQHF TGTGCCAGCAGTGAATTTTCAGTCCCACTAAATCAGCCCCAGCATTTT TRBJ1-5 TRBV6-1 16 - -
CSVAGQVGKNIQYF TGCAGCGTTGCGGGACAGGTGGGCAAAAACATTCAGTACTTC TRBJ2-4 TRBV29-1 14 TRBD1 -